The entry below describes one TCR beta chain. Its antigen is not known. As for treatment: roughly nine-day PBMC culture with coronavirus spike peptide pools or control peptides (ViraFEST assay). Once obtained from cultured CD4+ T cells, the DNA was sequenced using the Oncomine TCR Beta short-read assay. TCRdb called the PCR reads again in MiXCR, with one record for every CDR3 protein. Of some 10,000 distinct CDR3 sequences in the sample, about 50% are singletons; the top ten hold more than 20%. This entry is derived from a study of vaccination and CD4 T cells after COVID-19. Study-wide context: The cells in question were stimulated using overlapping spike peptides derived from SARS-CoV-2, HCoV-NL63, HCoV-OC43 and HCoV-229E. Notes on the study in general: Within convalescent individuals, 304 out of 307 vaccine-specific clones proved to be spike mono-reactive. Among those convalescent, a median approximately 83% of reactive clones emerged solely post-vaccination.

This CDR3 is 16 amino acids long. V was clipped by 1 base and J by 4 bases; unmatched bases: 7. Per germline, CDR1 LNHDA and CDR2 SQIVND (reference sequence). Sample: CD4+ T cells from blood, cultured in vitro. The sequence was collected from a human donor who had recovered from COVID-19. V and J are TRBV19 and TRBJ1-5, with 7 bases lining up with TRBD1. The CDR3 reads CASSIGFRDRNQPQHF. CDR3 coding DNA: TGTGCCAGTAGTATAGGTTTCAGGGACAGAAATCAGCCCCAGCATTTT.